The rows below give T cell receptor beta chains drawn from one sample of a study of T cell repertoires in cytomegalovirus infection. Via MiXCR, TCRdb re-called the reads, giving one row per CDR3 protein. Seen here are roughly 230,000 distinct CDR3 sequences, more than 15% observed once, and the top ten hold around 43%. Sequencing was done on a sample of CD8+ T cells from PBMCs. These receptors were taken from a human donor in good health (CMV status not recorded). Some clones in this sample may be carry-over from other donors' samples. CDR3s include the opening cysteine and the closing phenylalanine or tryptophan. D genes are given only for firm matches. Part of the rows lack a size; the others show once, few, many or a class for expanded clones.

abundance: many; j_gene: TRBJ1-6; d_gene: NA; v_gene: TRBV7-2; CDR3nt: TGTGCCAGCAGCTTAGATGGGGACGCTGGGGATGCCCTCCACTTT; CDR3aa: CASSLDGDAGDALHF
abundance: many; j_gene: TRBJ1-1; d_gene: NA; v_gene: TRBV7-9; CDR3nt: TGTGCCAGCAGCTTACCCGGTAGAGGGGGAAACACTGAAGCTTTCTTT; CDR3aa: CASSLPGRGGNTEAFF
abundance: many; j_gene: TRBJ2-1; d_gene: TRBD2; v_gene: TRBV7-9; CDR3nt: TGTGCCAGCAGCTTAGCGAGCGGGGGAGGCGTGTATGAGCAGTTCTTC; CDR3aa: CASSLASGGGVYEQFF
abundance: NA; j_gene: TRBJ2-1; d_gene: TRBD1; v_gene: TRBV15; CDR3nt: TGTGCCACCAGCGGCGGGGACAGGAGCTCCTACAATGAGCAGTTCTTC; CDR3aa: CATSGGDRSSYNEQFF
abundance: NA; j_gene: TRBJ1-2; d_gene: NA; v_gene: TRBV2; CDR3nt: TGTGCCAGCAGTGACAATGTGGGCGCTAACTATGGCTACACCTTC; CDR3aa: CASSDNVGANYGYTF
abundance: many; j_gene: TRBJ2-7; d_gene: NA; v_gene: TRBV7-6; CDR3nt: TGTGCCAGCAGTCCCGGTAGAGCCTACGAGCAGTACTTC; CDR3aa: CASSPGRAYEQYF
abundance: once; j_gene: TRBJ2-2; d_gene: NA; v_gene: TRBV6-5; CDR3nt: TGTGCCAGCAACCCACAGGGAGCCGGGGAGCTGTTTTTT; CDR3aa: CASNPQGAGELFF
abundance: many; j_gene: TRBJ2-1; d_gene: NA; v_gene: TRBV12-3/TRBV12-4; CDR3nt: TGTGCCAGCAGTTTACTGGGGCCCTTTTACAATGAGCAGTTCTTC; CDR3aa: CASSLLGPFYNEQFF
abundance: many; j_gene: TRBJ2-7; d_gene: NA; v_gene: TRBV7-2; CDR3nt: TGTGCCAGCAGCTTAGACCAGACAGGCTACGAGCAGTACTTC; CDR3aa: CASSLDQTGYEQYF
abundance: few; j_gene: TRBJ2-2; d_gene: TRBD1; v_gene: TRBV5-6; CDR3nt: TGTGCCAGCAGTGCGGGCGGGACAGGGGAAGCCGGGGAGCTGTTTTTT; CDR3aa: CASSAGGTGEAGELFF
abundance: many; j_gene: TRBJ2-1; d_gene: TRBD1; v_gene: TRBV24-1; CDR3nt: TGTGCCACCGGAGGACAGGGCTCCTACAATGAGCAGTTCTTC; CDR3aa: CATGGQGSYNEQFF
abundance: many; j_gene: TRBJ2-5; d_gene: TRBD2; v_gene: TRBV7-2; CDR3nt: TGTGCCAGCAGCATGAAGCGGGGCCAAGAGACCCAGTACTTC; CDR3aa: CASSMKRGQETQYF